These T cell receptor beta chains were read from a single sample in a study of shared clonotypes between healthy human individuals. Sequencing used immunoSEQ multiplex PCR; TCRdb keeps in-frame clones, though not all of them. The table records more than 550,000 clones, roughly 91% of them present only once. The sample comprised memory CD8+ T cells from PBMCs. The origin of the receptors is a man younger than 35 in good health. Some clones in this sample may be carry-over from other donors' samples. Both conserved end residues are part of each CDR3. The order of the fields is J gene, D gene, V gene, clone size, CDR3 DNA, CDR3 protein. The D gene is left open where the match is weak. Clone size is shown for a subset of rows, as once, few, many or a class of expanded clone.

TRBJ1-5,.,TRBV28,.,TGTGCCAGCAGTCCTCCCGGGACTCACAATCAGCCCCAGCATTTT,CASSPPGTHNQPQHF
TRBJ1-5,.,TRBV19,.,TGTGCCAGTACTTTGGCGGGGTCGAGCCAGCCCCAGCATTTT,CASTLAGSSQPQHF
TRBJ2-7,.,TRBV6-5,.,TGTGCCAGCAGTTACGGCAGGGACGGCTCCTACGAGCAGTACTTC,CASSYGRDGSYEQYF
TRBJ1-5,.,TRBV5-3,.,TGTGCCAGAAGCTCCGATCTCCGCCTCCCGGGAGCTCAGAAAATCATCAATCAGCCCCAGCATTTT,CARSSDLRLPGAQKIINQPQHF
TRBJ2-2,TRBD1,TRBV6-6,.,TGTGCCAGCAGTCCTGACAGGGGAGGTGGGGAGCTGTTTTTT,CASSPDRGGGELFF
TRBJ1-1,TRBD1,TRBV11-2,.,TGTGCCAGCAGCACCCAAACGGACAGGCTTGGGCCTGAAGCTTTCTTT,CASSTQTDRLGPEAFF
TRBJ2-2,.,TRBV4-1,.,TGCGCCAGCAGCCCGGGTAGCGGCAGGCTAACACCGGGTGGGCTGTTTTTT,CASSPGSGRLTPGGLFF
TRBJ2-1,.,TRBV7-9,.,TGTGCCAGCAGCTCGACGAAGACCAGCAGGAGCTCCTACAATGAGCAGTTCTTC,CASSSTKTSRSSYNEQFF
TRBJ1-2,.,TRBV27,once,TGTGCCAGCAGTTTATGGGCGAGAAGACCCGAGGGGGGCTACACCTTC,CASSLWARRPEGGYTF
TRBJ2-3,.,TRBV7-3,.,TGTGCCAGCAGCCCGACAGGTAGCACAGATACGCAGTATTTT,CASSPTGSTDTQYF
TRBJ2-2,TRBD1,TRBV5-8,.,TGTGCCAGCAACTTCGCAGGGGGCGTCACCGGGGAGCTGTTTTTT,CASNFAGGVTGELFF
TRBJ2-1,.,TRBV11-3,.,TGTGCCAGCAGCTCCCTCGGAAGGGTGGATGAGCAGTTCTTC,CASSSLGRVDEQFF
TRBJ2-1,.,TRBV6-6,.,TGTGCCACCCAGGGGTGGGACAATGAGCAGTTCTTC,CATQGWDNEQFF
TRBJ2-5,TRBD1,TRBV28,.,TGTGCCAGCAGTTTAGGGACAGGGAACTCCAGACACCAAGAGACCCAGTACTTC,CASSLGTGNSRHQETQYF
TRBJ1-2,.,TRBV10-2,.,TGCGCCAGCAGTGAGCGACTAGGCTATGGCTACACCTTC,CASSERLGYGYTF
TRBJ2-7,.,TRBV4-1,.,TGCGCCAGCAGCCAAGGGGAAGAGGGATGGCCTCCCTACGAGCAGTACTTC,CASSQGEEGWPPYEQYF
TRBJ2-2,.,TRBV4-3,.,TGCGCCAGCAGCCAAGACCCCGGGGGTACCGGGGAGCTGTTTTTT,CASSQDPGGTGELFF
TRBJ1-1,.,TRBV5-1,.,TGCGCCAGCAGCTTGGGGTGGGATACTGAAGCTTTCTTT,CASSLGWDTEAFF
TRBJ1-1,.,TRBV25-1,.,TGTGCCAGCAGTGCGAGCAGGTACACTGAAGCTTTCTTT,CASSASRYTEAFF
TRBJ1-3,.,TRBV21-1,.,TGTGCCAGCAGCAAAGCGCTCCGCCCAAACCGGGACAGGGGTGGAAACACCATATATTTT,CASSKALRPNRDRGGNTIYF
TRBJ1-1,.,TRBV5-1,.,TGCGCCAGCAGCTCCCGGGACGTCAACACTGAAGCTTTCTTT,CASSSRDVNTEAFF
TRBJ2-1,.,TRBV6-5,.,TGTGCCAGCAGTTACCCCCGCGGTGAGCAGTTCTTC,CASSYPRGEQFF
TRBJ1-2,.,TRBV7-2,.,TGTGCCAGCAGCAGTACCGCTAACTATGGCTACACCTTC,CASSSTANYGYTF
TRBJ1-2,.,TRBV7-9,.,TGTGCCAGCAGCTTAGCGCTTCCAGATCTGGGCTACACCTTC,CASSLALPDLGYTF